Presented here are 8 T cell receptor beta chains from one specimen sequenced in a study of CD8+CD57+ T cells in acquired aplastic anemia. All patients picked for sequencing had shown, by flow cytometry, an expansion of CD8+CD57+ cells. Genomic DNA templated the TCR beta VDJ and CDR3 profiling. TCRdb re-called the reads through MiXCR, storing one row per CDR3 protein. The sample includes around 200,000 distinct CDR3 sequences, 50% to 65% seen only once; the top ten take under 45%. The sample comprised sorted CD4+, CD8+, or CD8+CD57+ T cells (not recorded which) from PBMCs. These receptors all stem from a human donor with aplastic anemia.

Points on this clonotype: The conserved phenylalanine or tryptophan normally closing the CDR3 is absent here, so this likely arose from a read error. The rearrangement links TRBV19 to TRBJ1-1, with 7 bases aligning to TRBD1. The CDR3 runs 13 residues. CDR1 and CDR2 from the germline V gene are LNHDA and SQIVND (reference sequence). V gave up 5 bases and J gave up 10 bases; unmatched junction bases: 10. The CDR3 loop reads CASSPPPTGLAFL. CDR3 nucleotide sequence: TGTGCCAGTAGTCCCCCACCGACAGGGCTAGCTTTCCTT.

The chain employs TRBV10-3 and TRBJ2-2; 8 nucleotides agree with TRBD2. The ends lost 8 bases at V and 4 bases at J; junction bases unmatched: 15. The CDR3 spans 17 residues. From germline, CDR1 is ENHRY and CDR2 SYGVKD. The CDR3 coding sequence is TGTGCCATCCAGAGCGGGAGCCAAGTATATAGCACCGGGGAGCTGTTTTTT. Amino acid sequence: CAIQSGSQVYSTGELFF.

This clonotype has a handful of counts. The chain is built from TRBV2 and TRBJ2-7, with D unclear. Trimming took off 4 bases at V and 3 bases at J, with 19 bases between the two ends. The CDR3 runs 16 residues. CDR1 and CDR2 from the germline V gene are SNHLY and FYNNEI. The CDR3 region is CASSARDNDHIYEQYF. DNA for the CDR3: TGTGCCAGCAGTGCTAGAGATAATGACCACATCTACGAGCAGTACTTC. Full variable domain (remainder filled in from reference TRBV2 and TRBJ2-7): EPEVTQTPSHQVTQMGQEVILRCVPISNHLYFYWYRQILGQKVEFLVSFYNNEISEKSEIFDDQFSVERPDGSNFTLKIRSTKLEDSAMYFCASSARDNDHIYEQYFGPGTRLTVT.

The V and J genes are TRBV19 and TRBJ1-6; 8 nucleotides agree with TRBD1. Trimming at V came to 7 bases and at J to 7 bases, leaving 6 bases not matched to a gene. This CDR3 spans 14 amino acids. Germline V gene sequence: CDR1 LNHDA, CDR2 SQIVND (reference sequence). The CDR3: CASTQTGDNSPLHF. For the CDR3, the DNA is TGTGCCAGTACCCAGACAGGGGACAATTCACCCCTCCACTTT.

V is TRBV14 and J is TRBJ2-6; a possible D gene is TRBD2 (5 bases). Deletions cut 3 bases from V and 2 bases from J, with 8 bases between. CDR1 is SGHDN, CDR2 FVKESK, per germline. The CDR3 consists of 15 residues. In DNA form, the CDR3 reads TGTGCCAGCAGCCATGGAGCGGCTGGGGCCAACGTCCTGACTTTC. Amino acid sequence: CASSHGAAGANVLTF. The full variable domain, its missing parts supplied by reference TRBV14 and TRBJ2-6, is EAGVTQFPSHSVIEKGQTVTLRCDPISGHDNLYWYRRVMGKEIKFLLHFVKESKQDESGMPNNRFLAERTGGTYSTLKVQPAELEDSGVYFCASSHGAAGANVLTFGAGSRLTVL.

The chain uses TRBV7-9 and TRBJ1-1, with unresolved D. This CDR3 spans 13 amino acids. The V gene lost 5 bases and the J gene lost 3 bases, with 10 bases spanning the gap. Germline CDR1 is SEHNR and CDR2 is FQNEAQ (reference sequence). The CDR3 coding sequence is TGTGCCAGCAGCCATCTTCTGGACACTGAAGCTTTCTTT. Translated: CASSHLLDTEAFF.

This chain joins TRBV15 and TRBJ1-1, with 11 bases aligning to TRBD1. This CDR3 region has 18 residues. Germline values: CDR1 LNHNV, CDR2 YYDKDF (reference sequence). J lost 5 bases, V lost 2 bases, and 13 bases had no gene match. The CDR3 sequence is CATSRPFPGQGGVTEAFF. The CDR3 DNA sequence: TGTGCCACCAGCAGACCATTTCCGGGACAGGGGGGGGTTACTGAAGCTTTCTTT. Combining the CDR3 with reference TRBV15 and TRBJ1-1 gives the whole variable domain DAMVIQNPRYQVTQFGKPVTLSCSQTLNHNVMYWYQQKSSQAPKLLFHYYDKDFNNEADTPDNFQSRRPNTSFCFLDIRSPGLGDTAMYLCATSRPFPGQGGVTEAFFGQGTRLTVV.

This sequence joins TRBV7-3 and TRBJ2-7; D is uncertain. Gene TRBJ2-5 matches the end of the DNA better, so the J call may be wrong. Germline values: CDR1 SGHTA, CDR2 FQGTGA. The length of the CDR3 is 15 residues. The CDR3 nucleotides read TGTGCCAGCAGCTTGGGGAAGTTGACCCAAGAGACCCAGTACTTC. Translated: CASSLGKLTQETQYF.